This entry is about one T cell receptor beta chain. This clone's antigen is unknown. Base qualities were left out, and no much larger clone turns up one base away. Inclusive of the bounding cysteine and phenylalanine, the CDR3 is 17 residues long. Of all the DNA, just the CDR3 is kept, 51 bases in frame from base 1. V ends up 0 bases short and J 4 bases short, with an unmatched junction base count of 7. CDR1 and CDR2 were assigned from the germline V gene as SGHTA and FQGNSA. This sample is part of a study of PD-L1 blockade in urothelial cancer (dated by TCRdb to the late 2010s). The study in broad terms: Every patient began therapy in the mid-2010s and was given atezolizumab 1,200 mg intravenously every 3 weeks. Twenty-five of 29 patients were males with bladder-origin urothelial cancer, and about 65% of the 29 reported a prior smoking history. Patients had an ECOG performance status of 0 or 1 and had received between 0 and 3 prior chemotherapy regimens. Blood samples were analyzed at 3 weeks after treatment start (second dose) and at 6 weeks after treatment start. Blood samples yielded a median of about 150,000 T cells and 65,000 to 95,000 unique TCRs, with median clonality around 0.083. Somatic, immune and clinical correlates of response to PD-L1 blockade with atezolizumab in urothelial cancer were the focus of an exploratory multi-omic analysis. Pretreatment tumor samples, along with matched peripheral blood serially collected before and after atezolizumab treatment, were subjected to TCR sequencing. Durable clinical benefit meant progression-free survival longer than 6 months, and TCR features were also tested against progression-free and overall survival. In the same patients, pretreatment tumors underwent whole exome sequencing and RNA sequencing in addition to TCR sequencing. Durable clinical benefit was achieved by nine patients but not by the remaining 20. Approximately 30 patients had pretreatment blood TCR-seq, some 24 had at least one posttreatment blood collection, and some 24 had tumor TCR-seq. What the authors observed across the whole study: Because the sample size was small (n ≈ 28) and many of the analyses were exploratory, the results are meant to be hypothesis-generating. Among patients with durable benefit, tumor-associated TCR clones showed greater expansion in peripheral blood 3 weeks after treatment started (n ≈ 20, p = 0.022). A pretreatment peripheral blood TCR clonality below the median was linked to improved progression-free and overall survival.

What this sample's time point label stands for: pretreatment peripheral blood. The cohort included about 30 patients with locally advanced or metastatic urothelial carcinoma who were treated at Memorial Sloan Kettering on a trial protocol. Peripheral blood mononuclear cells were collected pretreatment and during treatment, with between 1 and 8 total time points obtained per patient. The Qiagen DNeasy Blood extraction kit was used to purify genomic DNA from total PBMCs and tumor samples. PBMCs were collected pretreatment and during treatment and were isolated and stored as previously described. Synthetic TCR analog templates were spiked into each PCR to estimate absolute template abundance from read counts. TCRbeta CDR3 regions were amplified from genomic DNA with bias-controlled V and J gene primers using the immunoSEQ assay. Sequencing of rearranged TCRbeta segments was performed at approximately 20X coverage. The authors' analysis ran thus. Sequencing errors were corrected by clustering and CDR3s were annotated against IMGT to assign V, D and J genes. Out-of-frame and stop-codon sequences were excluded, and only productive TCRbeta rearrangements were used in downstream analyses. Clonality was calculated as one minus the Shannon entropy normalized by the log of the number of unique productive sequences. Clones differing between time points or between blood and tumor were identified by Fisher's exact test with Benjamini-Hochberg correction at adjusted p below 0.01. This immuneACCESS table, as held by TCRdb, lists in-frame sequences with V and J called but not all clones. Of the missing ones, under half trace to an unresolved V gene in checked studies; the others have no known cause. V and J calls and clone size are given by that table; D and trimming were obtained from the DNA. This sample comprises approximately 51,000 clones, around 84% of them detected only once. The ten largest make up approximately 20% of the sample.

Sequenced here: PBMCs, sampled around atezolizumab (anti-PD-L1) treatment. The chain joins TRBV7-2 to TRBJ1-1; 11 junctional bases match TRBD1. This TCR was sampled from a man between 60 and 70 years old with urothelial cancer. The DNA sequence is as follows: TGTGCCAGCAGCTTAGCAGGACAGGGGGCAATTCCCACTGAAGCTTTCTTT. It specifies CASSLAGQGAIPTEAFF.